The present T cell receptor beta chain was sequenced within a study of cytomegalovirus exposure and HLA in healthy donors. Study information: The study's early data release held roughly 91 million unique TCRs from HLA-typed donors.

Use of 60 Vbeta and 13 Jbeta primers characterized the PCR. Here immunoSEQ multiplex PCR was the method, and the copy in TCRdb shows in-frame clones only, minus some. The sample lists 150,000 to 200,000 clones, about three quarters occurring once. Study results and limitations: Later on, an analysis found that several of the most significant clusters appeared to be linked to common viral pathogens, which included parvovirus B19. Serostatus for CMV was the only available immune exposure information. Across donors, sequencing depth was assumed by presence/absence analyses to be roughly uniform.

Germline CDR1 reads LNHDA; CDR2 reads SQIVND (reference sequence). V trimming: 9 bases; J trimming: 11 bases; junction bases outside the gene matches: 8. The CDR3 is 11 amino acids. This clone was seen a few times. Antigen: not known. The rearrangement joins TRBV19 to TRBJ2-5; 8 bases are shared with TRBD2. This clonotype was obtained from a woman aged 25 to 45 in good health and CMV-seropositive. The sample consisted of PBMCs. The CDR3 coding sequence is TGTGCCAGCGGCGGGGGGCCTACGCAGTACTTC. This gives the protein CASGGGPTQYF. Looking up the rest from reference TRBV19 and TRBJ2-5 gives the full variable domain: DGGITQSPKYLFRKEGQNVTLSCEQNLNHDAMYWYRQDPGQGLRLIYYSQIVNDFQKGDIAEGYSVSREKKESFPLTVTSAQKNPTAFYLCASGGGPTQYFGPGTRLLVL.